This TCR beta chain was sequenced for a study of radiation and T cells in renal cell carcinoma. Findings and caveats of the study: Top tumor clonotypes rose in blood 2 weeks post-radiation, then contracted.

The time point: blood 4 weeks post-SBRT, at nephrectomy. This sample's treatment: 15 Gy SBRT to primary tumor, nephrectomy 4 weeks later. Nephrectomy followed 15 Gy stereotactic body radiation by 4 weeks. After SBRT, blood was collected at 2 and 4 weeks, plus baseline. The tumor was a clear cell renal cell carcinoma. Assay: immunoSEQ multiplex PCR; the TCRdb copy retains only in-frame clones and omits some. The table shows about 90,000 clones, with around 80% occurring only once. About this clone: Its target is not known.

This receptor was obtained from a man in his fifties or sixties with renal cell carcinoma. The material sequenced was blood, taken from a patient whose treatment included radiotherapy and nephrectomy.

The chain's CDR3 is CATSTHNGYTF. The CDR3 DNA sequence: TGTGCCACCAGCACCCACAATGGCTACACCTTC. The J gene is TRBJ1-2, the V gene TRBV15; the D is unclear. Germline V gene sequence: CDR1 LNHNV, CDR2 YYDKDF (reference sequence). The CDR3 spans 11 residues. The V end lost 4 bases, the J end lost 6 bases, and 6 bases lay between the germline ends.